This TCR beta chain was observed in a study of T cell changes during pregnancy in multiple sclerosis. Measured with immunoSEQ multiplex PCR; TCRdb has only the in-frame clones, and not every one. The profile shows 80,000 to 100,000 clones, 91% of them singletons. Per the germline V gene, CDR1 is SEHNR and CDR2 is FQNEAQ (reference sequence). With V trimmed by 3 bases and J by 3 bases, 6 bases remained unmatched. This CDR3 comprises 15 residues. The chain carries TRBV7-9 and TRBJ2-7, with 9 bases lining up with TRBD1. The source material was peripheral blood, sampled after pregnancy. The receptor's source is a female donor in good health, enrolled as a control in a pregnancy study. CDR3 in DNA: TGTGCCAGCAGCTTTCTCGGGACAGGGTTCTACGAGCAGTACTTC. This codes for CASSFLGTGFYEQYF.